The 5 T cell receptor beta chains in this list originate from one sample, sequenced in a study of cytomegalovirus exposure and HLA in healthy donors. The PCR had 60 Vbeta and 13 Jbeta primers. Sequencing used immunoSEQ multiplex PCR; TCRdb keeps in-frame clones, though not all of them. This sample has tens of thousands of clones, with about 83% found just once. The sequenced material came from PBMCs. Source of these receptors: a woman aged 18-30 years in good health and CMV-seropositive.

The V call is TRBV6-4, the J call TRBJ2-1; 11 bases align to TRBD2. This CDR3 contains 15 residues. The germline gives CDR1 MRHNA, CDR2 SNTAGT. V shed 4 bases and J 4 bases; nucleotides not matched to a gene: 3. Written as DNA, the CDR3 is TGTGCCAGCAGTGCCGGGACTAGCGGATACAATGAGCAGTTCTTC. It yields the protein CASSAGTSGYNEQFF.

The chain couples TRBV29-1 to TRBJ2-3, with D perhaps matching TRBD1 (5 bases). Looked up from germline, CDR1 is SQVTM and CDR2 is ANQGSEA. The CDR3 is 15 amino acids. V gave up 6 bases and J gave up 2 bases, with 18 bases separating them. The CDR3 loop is CSVVTAPDFTDTQYF. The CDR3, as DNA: TGCAGCGTCGTGACAGCCCCGGATTTCACAGATACGCAGTATTTT.

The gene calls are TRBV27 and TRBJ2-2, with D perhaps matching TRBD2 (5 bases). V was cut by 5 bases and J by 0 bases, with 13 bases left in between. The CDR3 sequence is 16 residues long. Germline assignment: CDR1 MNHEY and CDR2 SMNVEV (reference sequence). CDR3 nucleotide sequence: TGTGCCAGCAGTCCTCGGACTGACGCGAACACCGGGGAGCTGTTTTTT. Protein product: CASSPRTDANTGELFF.

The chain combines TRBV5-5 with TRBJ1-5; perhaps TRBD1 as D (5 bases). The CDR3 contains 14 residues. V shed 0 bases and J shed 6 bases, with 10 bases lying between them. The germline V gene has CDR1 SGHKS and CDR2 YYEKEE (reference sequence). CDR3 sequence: CASSLVVQGQPQHF. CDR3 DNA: TGTGCCAGCAGCTTGGTGGTTCAGGGTCAGCCCCAGCATTTT. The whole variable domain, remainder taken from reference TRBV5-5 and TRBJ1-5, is DAGVTQSPTHLIKTRGQQVTLRCSPISGHKSVSWYQQVLGQGPQFIFQYYEKEERGRGNFPDRFSARQFPNYSSELNVNALLLGDSALYLCASSLVVQGQPQHFGDGTRLSIL.

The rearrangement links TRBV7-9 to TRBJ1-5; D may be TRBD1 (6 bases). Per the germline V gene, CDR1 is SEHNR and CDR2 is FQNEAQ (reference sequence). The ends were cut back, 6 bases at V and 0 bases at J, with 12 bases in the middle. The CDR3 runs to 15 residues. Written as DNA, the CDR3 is TGTGCCAGCAGTCAGGACAGCAATAGCAATCAGCCCCAGCATTTT. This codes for CASSQDSNSNQPQHF.